What follows describes a single TCR beta chain. Antigen: not known. CDR1 is SGHTA and CDR2 is FQGNSA in the germline V gene. The V gene end was trimmed by 6 bases and the J gene end by 5 bases; junction bases not matched to a gene: 8. The length of the CDR3 is 15 residues. TCRdb reanalysed the 5' RACE reads using MiXCR and keeps one entry per CDR3 protein. The repertoire holds hundreds of thousands of distinct CDR3 sequences, with 5.5% to 7.5% as singletons. The data belong to a study of identical twins. Study-wide findings and caveats: In monozygotic twins, models underestimated the sharing of out-of-frame TCR alpha.

Sequencing was carried out using naive T cells sorted from blood. This clonotype was sampled from a man aged 18 to 29 in good health. J is TRBJ2-2 and V is TRBV7-2, with 8 bases identical to TRBD1. The CDR3 protein is CASRYQGAGTGELFF. The CDR3 DNA sequence: TGTGCCAGCAGATACCAGGGGGCGGGGACCGGGGAGCTGTTTTTT.